The TCR beta chain described here comes from a study of OX40 agonist ivuxolimab in advanced cancers. Study-level background: Of mixed ages from about 20 to 90 and averaging about 56 years, the group was about 80% male.

On this clone itself: Its antigen is not known.

Sequencing used immunoSEQ multiplex PCR; TCRdb keeps in-frame clones, though not all of them. The sample lists around 46,000 clones; more than 75% were seen once. Study outcomes and limitations: Both blood CD4+ and CD8+ T cells showed clonal growth by week 6 at 0.1 to 3.0 mg/kg.

The CDR3 runs 14 residues. From germline, CDR1 is KGHSH and CDR2 LQKENI. V lost 1 base and J 4 bases, leaving 7 bases between the germline ends. This TCR came from an adult with an advanced solid tumor such as melanoma, head and neck, liver or kidney cancer. The specimen was CD4+ or CD8+ T cells sorted from blood, collected in a trial of the OX40 agonist ivuxolimab. This sequence joins TRBV18 and TRBJ2-2, with D uncertain. CDR3 region: CASSPRDITGELFF. CDR3 nucleotides: TGTGCCAGCTCACCACGTGATATCACCGGGGAGCTGTTTTTT.